This T cell receptor (beta chain) is drawn from a study of PD-1 blockade in classical Hodgkin lymphoma. Study-wide findings and caveats: Prior to therapy, complete responders displayed diversity much like that of newly diagnosed patients.

Produced via immunoSEQ multiplex PCR; TCRdb's table is partial and in-frame only. The sample records 40,000 to 60,000 clones, over 60% being singletons. As to this clone: Its antigen is still unknown.

CDR3 size: 14 residues. Germline assignment: CDR1 KGHSY and CDR2 FQNENV. V was pared by 4 bases and J by 3 bases, with 4 bases of the junction left unmatched. Every single patient, without exception, relapsed after autologous stem cell transplantation, and brentuximab vedotin exposure varied. The source was peripheral blood mononuclear cells (PBMCs), collected before the second cycle of nivolumab. This sequence was found in a human donor with classical Hodgkin lymphoma. The chain uses TRBV16 and TRBJ2-5, with TRBD1 matching 8 bases. CDR3 region: CASSPWTGKETQYF. CDR3 sequence (DNA): TGTGCCAGCAGCCCTTGGACAGGGAAAGAGACCCAGTACTTC.